In this sample, the clone carrying this TCR beta chain turned up many times. Its antigen is still unknown. Trimming removed 2 bases from V and 5 bases from J; junction bases left unmatched: 6. This CDR3 has 15 amino acids. CDR1 SNHLY and CDR2 FYNNEI come from the germline V gene. Clinical symptoms, serum thyroxine, TRAb, thyroid ultrasound and orbital computed tomography determined diagnosis. CDR3 regions of TCR beta were amplified from RNA transcripts. The workflow started with a first-round RT-PCR run with HTBI primers and then moved on to a second-round multiplex PCR. MiXCR, applied by TCRdb to the multiplex PCR reads, yields one record per CDR3 protein. This table has 450,000 to 600,000 distinct CDR3 sequences, about 35% appearing once. The data belong to a study of Graves' ophthalmopathy and Graves' hyperthyroidism. Study observations and caveats: Sensitivity of approximately 90% and specificity of roughly 80% were achieved when a 13-signature model separated ophthalmopathy from stable hyperthyroidism. With just under 71% sensitivity and approximately 73% specificity, the model predicted ophthalmopathy progression.

Material: peripheral blood or thyroid tissue (not recorded which). This sequence originates from an adult man with Graves' hyperthyroidism. The chain couples TRBV2 to TRBJ1-5; 7 bases are a match to TRBD1. The CDR3: CASSESVTGDQPQHF. The CDR3 nucleotides read TGTGCCAGCAGTGAAAGTGTAACAGGGGATCAGCCCCAGCATTTT.